Below are 2 T cell receptor beta chains sequenced from a single sample in a study of patients and donors after allogeneic stem cell transplantation. TCRdb passed the RT-PCR reads through MiXCR, listing each CDR3 protein once. Of roughly 150,000 distinct CDR3 sequences listed, 24% are singletons. The sequenced sample consisted of blood, either unsorted or a sorted T cell fraction (not recorded which). The receptors shown here come from a human donor who was either an allogeneic HSCT recipient or a stem cell or donor lymphocyte infusion donor (not recorded which). It is not recorded whose cells these are; they may come from a transplant donor.

This clonotype was seen a few times. The chain has TRBV25-1 and TRBJ2-7; 7 positions match TRBD1. V lost 2 bases and J lost 1; bases outside the gene matches: 8. The CDR3 sequence is 16 residues long. The germline V gene has CDR1 MGHDK and CDR2 SYGVNS. This CDR3 is CASSEMRQGKSYEQYF. The DNA of the CDR3 is TGTGCCAGCAGTGAAATGAGACAGGGCAAGTCCTACGAGCAGTACTTC.

The rearrangement links TRBV21-1 to TRBJ1-2; the D call in the table, TRBD1, was not verified against the DNA. TRBV21-1 is recorded as a pseudogene. This CDR3 has 14 amino acids. Here the CDR3 DNA reads TGTGCCAGCAGCCGGGACAAAGCTAACTATGGCTACACCTTC. Amino acids: CASSRDKANYGYTF.